The rows below give T cell receptor beta chains drawn from one sample of a study of T cells after yellow fever vaccination. MiXCR was run by TCRdb on the 5' RACE reads, yielding one entry per CDR3 protein. This table holds around 600,000 distinct CDR3 sequences, roughly an eighth found once. The source was PBMCs, collected on the day of the yellow fever booster vaccination. Source of these receptors: a man aged 25-45 years who received the YFV17D yellow fever vaccine. The CDR3 runs from the conserved cysteine through the conserved F or W. The D gene is left open where the match is weak. A row's size may be missing; if present it is once, few, many or a size class.

v_call	d_call	clone_size	j_call	cdr3_nt	cdr3_aa
TRBV6-2/TRBV6-3	TRBD1	NA	TRBJ1-1	TGTGCCAGCCTCACACAGGGGTGGATTGTTACTGAAGCTTTCTTT	CASLTQGWIVTEAFF
TRBV25-1	NA	NA	TRBJ2-2	TGTGCCAGCAGTGAATATTTTACTCTTAGAGGGTCGCACACCGGGGAGCTGTTTTTT	CASSEYFTLRGSHTGELFF
TRBV7-9	TRBD1	NA	TRBJ2-2	TGTGCCAGCCTTCTAACGACAGGGGGGAACACCGGGGAGCTGTTTTTT	CASLLTTGGNTGELFF
TRBV7-6	NA	few	TRBJ1-2	TGTGCCAGCAGCCCCTCCCCGGGGGGGACTAACTATGGCTACACCTTC	CASSPSPGGTNYGYTF
TRBV5-1	NA	NA	TRBJ1-2	TGCGCCAGCAGCTTGTCGTATCCGACGGAACCGTTCTATGGCTACACCTTC	CASSLSYPTEPFYGYTF
TRBV12-3/TRBV12-4	TRBD2	many	TRBJ2-4	TGTGCCAGCACTTTCAGAGCGGGAGGGGACATTCAGTACTTC	CASTFRAGGDIQYF
TRBV30	NA	few	TRBJ2-1	TGTGCCTGGAGTGTAGTCATGGATGAGCAGTTCTTC	CAWSVVMDEQFF
TRBV7-2	NA	few	TRBJ2-2	TGTGCCAGCAGCTTCTGGGTGGGCACCGGGGAGCTGTTTTTT	CASSFWVGTGELFF
TRBV20-1	NA	NA	TRBJ2-7	TGCAGTGCTAGGCCCCGGACAGTTTACGAGCAGTACTTC	CSARPRTVYEQYF
TRBV29-1	NA	NA	TRBJ2-1	TGCAGCGTTGTAGGTCGGGGGCACGGTGAGCAGTTCTTC	CSVVGRGHGEQFF
TRBV5-1	TRBD1	NA	TRBJ2-3	TGCGCCAGCAGCTTGGCAGGGACAGCTACTAGTGCGCAGTATTTT	CASSLAGTATSAQYF
TRBV4-2	TRBD2	few	TRBJ2-7	TGTGCCAGCAGCCTCCTTGGCGGGAGGGAGTACGAGCAGTACTTC	CASSLLGGREYEQYF
TRBV20-1	NA	NA	TRBJ1-6	TGCAGTGCTAGTGATCCCTACTATAATTCACCCCTCCACTTT	CSASDPYYNSPLHF
TRBV7-9	NA	NA	TRBJ1-4	TGTGCCAGCAGCTTGGGGCAGGGGTACGGTCTCGGTGAAAAACTGTTTTTT	CASSLGQGYGLGEKLFF
TRBV23-1	NA	NA	TRBJ2-7	TGCGCCAGCAGTCAGGCGCCCGACAGCGAGTTTCTTACCTACGAGCAGTACTTC	CASSQAPDSEFLTYEQYF
TRBV19	NA	NA	TRBJ2-7	TGTGCCAGTAGTATAGTTGGGGGGAGCTCCTACGAGCAGTACTTC	CASSIVGGSSYEQYF
TRBV6-2/TRBV6-3	TRBD2	few	TRBJ2-5	TGTGCCAGCAGACTAGCGGGCCTTCGGACCCAGTACTTC	CASRLAGLRTQYF
TRBV7-2	TRBD2	many	TRBJ2-7	TGTGCCAGCAGCCTCACCTCTACTCGAGCGGGAAAGTACGAGCAGTACTTC	CASSLTSTRAGKYEQYF
TRBV7-2	TRBD2	few	TRBJ2-1	TGTGCCAGCAGCTTTAAAGGCACGCGGTTAGCGGGAGGGATGGGGTCCTACAATGAGCAGTTCTTC	CASSFKGTRLAGGMGSYNEQFF
TRBV5-1	TRBD1	NA	TRBJ2-7	TGCGCCAGCAGCCCGGGACAGGGGAGACACGAGCAGTACTTC	CASSPGQGRHEQYF
TRBV5-1	TRBD2	many	TRBJ2-1	TGCGCCAGCAGCCCGTCGACTAGCGGGAGGTATGCTGACAATGAGCAGTTCTTC	CASSPSTSGRYADNEQFF
TRBV6-2/TRBV6-3	NA	many	TRBJ2-7	TGTGCCAGCACCAACCCTGGGGTTGAGCAGTACTTC	CASTNPGVEQYF
TRBV29-1	NA	NA	TRBJ1-1	TGCAGCGTTGGTTTGACAAACACTGAAGCTTTCTTT	CSVGLTNTEAFF
TRBV6-5	TRBD1	many	TRBJ2-2	TGTGCCAGCAGTTACCATGGGACAGTTAACACCGGGGAGCTGTTTTTT	CASSYHGTVNTGELFF
TRBV5-1	NA	many	TRBJ2-2	TGCGCCAGCAGCTTGGCCATGGGGTACACCGGGGAGCTGTTTTTT	CASSLAMGYTGELFF
TRBV29-1	NA	many	TRBJ2-1	TGCAGCGCTGCCCGGGGCTCCGGAAACAATGAGCAGTTCTTC	CSAARGSGNNEQFF
TRBV29-1	NA	NA	TRBJ2-2	TGCAGCGTTGAAGGCCATGAGGCTGGAGTCACCGGGGAGCTGTTTTTT	CSVEGHEAGVTGELFF
TRBV19	TRBD2	NA	TRBJ2-1	TGTGCCAGTAGTCTGGGAGGGCGAACTACGAAGTTCTTC	CASSLGGRTTKFF
TRBV29-1	TRBD1	NA	TRBJ2-2	TGCAGCGTGGAGCAGGGGGCCCCCGGGGAGCTGTTTTTT	CSVEQGAPGELFF
TRBV24-1	NA	NA	TRBJ1-1	TGTGCCACCAGTGATACTCCAGGGGCTGAAGCTTTCTTT	CATSDTPGAEAFF
TRBV7-2	TRBD2	many	TRBJ2-1	TGTGCCAGCAGCACCTTAACGGGAGGTTACAATGAGCAGTTCTTC	CASSTLTGGYNEQFF
TRBV5-5	NA	NA	TRBJ1-2	TGTGCCAGCATCAGACAGATTCCCTATGGCTACACCTTC	CASIRQIPYGYTF
TRBV5-1	TRBD1	few	TRBJ1-1	TGCGCCAGCAGCTTGCAATTCGGGACAGGGGACCACACTGAAGCTTTCTTT	CASSLQFGTGDHTEAFF
TRBV4-3	TRBD2	few	TRBJ2-1	TGCGCCAGCAGCCGCGATCCCAGCGGGAACGTTTATGAGCAGTTCTTC	CASSRDPSGNVYEQFF
TRBV7-8	NA	NA	TRBJ2-5	TGTGCCAGCAGCTTAGAACTCGGACTTCAAGAGACCCAGTACTTC	CASSLELGLQETQYF
TRBV3-1	NA	many	TRBJ2-1	TGTGCCAGCAGCCATAGGGGAAGTGAGCAGTTCTTC	CASSHRGSEQFF
TRBV30	TRBD2	few	TRBJ2-1	TGTGCCTGGAGCGATCCTGGGCGGGAGGGCCGGTACGGTGAGCAGTTCTTC	CAWSDPGREGRYGEQFF
TRBV20-1	NA	NA	TRBJ2-1	TGCAGTGCCCTACGGGACTTCCTCTTCTTC	CSALRDFLFF
TRBV7-7	TRBD2	few	TRBJ2-2	TGTGCCAGCAGCTCGCGCTCTAGCGGAGTGAAGACCGGGGAGCTGTTTTTT	CASSSRSSGVKTGELFF
TRBV5-1	TRBD1	many	TRBJ2-7	TGCGCCAGCAGCCCGGGACACAGGGGCGAGCAGTACTTC	CASSPGHRGEQYF
TRBV20-1	NA	few	TRBJ2-1	TGCAGTGCTAGAGATAACGGGAGAGCGGCTATATACAATGAGCAGTTCTTC	CSARDNGRAAIYNEQFF